This TCR beta chain is drawn from a study of CD8 T cells in Susac syndrome. Across the study: Susac syndrome patients were untreated, on corticosteroids with some adding intravenous immunoglobulin, or on intravenous immunoglobulin only.

TCR beta sequencing covered blood CD8+ and CD4+ T cells. TEMRA cells were FACS-enriched, and CD8+ and CD4+ T cells were isolated negatively. Study-level points and caveats: Repertoires of Susac syndrome CD4+ T cells lacked clonal expansion.

The authors reverse transcribed roughly 0.5 to 1 ug RNA with random hexamers. MiXCR, run by TCRdb on the immunoSEQ multiplex PCR reads, gives a single entry per CDR3 protein. The top ten clones hold less than 0.15% of a sample with 95,000 to 150,000 distinct CDR3 sequences, roughly 95% of them seen once. Regarding this clonotype: The target antigen is unknown.

V lost 5 bases, J lost 3 bases, and 7 bases lay in between. The CDR3 runs to 12 residues. Germline values: CDR1 LGHDT, CDR2 YNNKEL (reference sequence). The chain employs TRBV3-1 and TRBJ1-2; D not certain. The sequenced sample was CD4+ T cells from PBMCs. This clonotype originated in a human donor with Susac syndrome. The CDR3: CASSSYDYGYTF. The CDR3 DNA is TGTGCCAGCAGCTCCTATGACTATGGCTACACCTTC.